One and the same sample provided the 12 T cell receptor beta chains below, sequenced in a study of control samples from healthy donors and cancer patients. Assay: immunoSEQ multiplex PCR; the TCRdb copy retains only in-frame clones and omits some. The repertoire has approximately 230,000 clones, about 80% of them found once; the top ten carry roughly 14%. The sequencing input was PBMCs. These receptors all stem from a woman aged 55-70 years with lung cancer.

The CDR3 is CASSPPQGNIYEQYF. CDR3 coding DNA: TGTGCCAGCTCACCCCCCCAGGGGAATATCTACGAGCAGTACTTC. This chain joins TRBV18 and TRBJ2-7; tentatively, D is TRBD1 (6 bases). Trimming cost V 3 bases and J 3 bases, with 15 bases left between them. This CDR3 spans 15 amino acids. Germline loops: CDR1 KGHSH, CDR2 LQKENI.

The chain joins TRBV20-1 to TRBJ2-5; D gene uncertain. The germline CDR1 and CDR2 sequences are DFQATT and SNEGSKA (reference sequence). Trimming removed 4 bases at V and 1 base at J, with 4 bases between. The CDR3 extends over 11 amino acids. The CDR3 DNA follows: TGCAGTGCTATGGTCCAAGAGACCCAGTACTTC. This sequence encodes CSAMVQETQYF.

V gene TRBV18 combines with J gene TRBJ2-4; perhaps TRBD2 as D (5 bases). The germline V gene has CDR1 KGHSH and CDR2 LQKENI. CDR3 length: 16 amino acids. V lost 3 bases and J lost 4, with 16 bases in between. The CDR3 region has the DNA TGTGCCAGCTCACCTCCGAGGCTAGCAGTAAAAAACATTCAGTACTTC. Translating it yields CASSPPRLAVKNIQYF.

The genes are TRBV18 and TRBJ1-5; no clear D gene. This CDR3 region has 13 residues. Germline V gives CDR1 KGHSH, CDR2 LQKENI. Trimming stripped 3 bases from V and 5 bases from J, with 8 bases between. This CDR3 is CASSPARDQPQHF. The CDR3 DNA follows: TGTGCCAGCTCACCGGCGAGGGATCAGCCCCAGCATTTT. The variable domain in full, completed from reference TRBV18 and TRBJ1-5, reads NAGVMQNPRHLVRRRGQEARLRCSPMKGHSHVYWYRQLPEEGLKFMVYLQKENIIDESGMPKERFSAEFPKEGPSILRIQQVVRGDSAAYFCASSPARDQPQHFGDGTRLSIL.

CDR3 nucleotides: TGTGCTAGTGGAGATCTCACAGGGGGAACTGAAGCTTTCTTT. It codes for CASGDLTGGTEAFF. The chain carries TRBV12-5 and TRBJ1-1; 8 nucleotides agree with TRBD1. V dropped 6 bases and J dropped 5; count of bases not matched to a gene: 8. This CDR3 contains 14 residues. The germline V gene encodes CDR1 LGHNT and CDR2 FRNRAP.

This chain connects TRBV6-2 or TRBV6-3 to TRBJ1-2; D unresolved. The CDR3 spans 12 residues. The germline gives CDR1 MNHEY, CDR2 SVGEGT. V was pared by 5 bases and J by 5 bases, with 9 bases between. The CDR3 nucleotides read TGTGCCAGCAGTCCCATTAGGTATGGCTACACCTTC. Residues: CASSPIRYGYTF.

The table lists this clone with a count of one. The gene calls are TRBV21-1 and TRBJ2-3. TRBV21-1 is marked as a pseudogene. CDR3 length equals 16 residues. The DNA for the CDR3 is TGTGCCAGCAGCAGCGCAGGCCCGAGGAGCACAGATACGCAGTATTTT. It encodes CASSSAGPRSTDTQYF.

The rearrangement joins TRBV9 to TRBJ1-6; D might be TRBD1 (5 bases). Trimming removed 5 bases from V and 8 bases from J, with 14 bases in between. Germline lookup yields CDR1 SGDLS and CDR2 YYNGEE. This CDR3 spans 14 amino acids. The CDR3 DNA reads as TGTGCCAGCAGTTTAGGAGGGGATGATTCACCCCTCCACTTT. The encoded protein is CASSLGGDDSPLHF. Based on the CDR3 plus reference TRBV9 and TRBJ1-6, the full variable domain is DSGVTQTPKHLITATGQRVTLRCSPRSGDLSVYWYQQSLDQGLQFLIQYYNGEERAKGNILERFSAQQFPDLHSELNLSSLELGDSALYFCASSLGGDDSPLHFGNGTRLTVT.

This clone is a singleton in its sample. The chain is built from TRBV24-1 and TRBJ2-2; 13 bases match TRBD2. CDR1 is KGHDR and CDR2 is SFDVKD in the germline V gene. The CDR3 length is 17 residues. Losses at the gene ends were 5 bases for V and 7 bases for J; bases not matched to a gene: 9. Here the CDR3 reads CATSALTSGGFGGELFF. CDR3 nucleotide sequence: TGTGCCACCAGTGCCTTGACTAGCGGGGGGTTTGGCGGGGAGCTGTTTTTT.

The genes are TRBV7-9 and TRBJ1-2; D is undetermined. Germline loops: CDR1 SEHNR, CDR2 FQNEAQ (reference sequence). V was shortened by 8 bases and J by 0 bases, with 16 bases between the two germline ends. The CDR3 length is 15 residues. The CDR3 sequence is CASPKPGYSNYGYTF. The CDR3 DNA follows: TGTGCCAGCCCTAAGCCAGGCTACTCTAACTATGGCTACACCTTC.

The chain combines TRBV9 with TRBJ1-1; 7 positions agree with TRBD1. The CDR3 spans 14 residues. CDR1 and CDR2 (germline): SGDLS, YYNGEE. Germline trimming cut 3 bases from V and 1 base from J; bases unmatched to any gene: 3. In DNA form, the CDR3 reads TGTGCCAGCAGCGGGGGACAGCCGAACACTGAAGCTTTCTTT. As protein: CASSGGQPNTEAFF.

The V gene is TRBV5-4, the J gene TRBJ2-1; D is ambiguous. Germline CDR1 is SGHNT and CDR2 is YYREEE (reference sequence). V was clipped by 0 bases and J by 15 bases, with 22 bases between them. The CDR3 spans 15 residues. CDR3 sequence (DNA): TGTGCCAGCAGCTTGGGACGCGACCCCGTAATTAGCTTGTTCTTC. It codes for CASSLGRDPVISLFF.